The source of this T cell receptor beta chain is a study of shared clonotypes between healthy human individuals. Measured with immunoSEQ multiplex PCR; TCRdb has only the in-frame clones, and not every one. The sample includes fewer than 600,000 clones, around 76% of them seen just once. This CDR3 is built from 15 residues. In germline, CDR1 is SQVTM, CDR2 ANQGSEA. V gave up 2 bases and J gave up 2 bases, with 13 bases separating them. What was sequenced was PBMCs. The TCR sequence derives from a woman aged 40-49 years in good health. Some clones in this sample may be carry-over from other donors' samples. The chain combines TRBV29-1 with TRBJ1-3; D not resolved. This chain's CDR3 is CSVETRFNAGNTIYF. The CDR3 coding sequence is TGCAGCGTTGAAACAAGGTTTAACGCTGGAAACACCATATATTTT.